Listed here are 11 T cell receptor beta chains from one sample, sequenced in a study of shared clonotypes between healthy human individuals. TCRdb's table, derived via immunoSEQ multiplex PCR, lists solely in-frame clones and lacks some. The sample has roughly 2,000,000 clones, around 96% seen once. CD8 cells regarded as naive lacked CD45RO, were positively chosen for CCR7, and omitted terminally differentiated effector memory CD45RA+ cells. Sample: naive CD8+ T cells sorted from blood. The receptors were sampled from a young man in good health.

In regard to this clone: The sample contains more than one DNA sequence encoding this CDR3. The chain joins TRBV11-2 to TRBJ2-5; TRBD2 aligns across 10 bases. This CDR3 has 16 residues. Germline V gene data show CDR1 as SGHAT and CDR2 as FQNNGV. V trimming: 2 bases; J trimming: 1 base; junction bases outside the gene matches: 4. This chain's CDR3 is CASSLPLAGIQETQYF. CDR3 DNA: TGTGCCAGCAGCTTACCACTAGCGGGGATCCAAGAGACCCAGTACTTC.

V usage is TRBV6-1 and J usage is TRBJ1-1; unclear D gene. Trimming shortened V by 3 bases and J by 7 bases, and 18 bases separated the two germline ends. Looked up from germline, CDR1 is MNHNS and CDR2 is SASEGT. The CDR3 length is 15 residues. Here the CDR3 reads CASSDPAPMDGEAFF. CDR3 sequence (DNA): TGTGCCAGCAGTGACCCGGCCCCGATGGACGGTGAAGCTTTCTTT.

This clone was detected a few times. The gene calls are TRBV7-2 and TRBJ1-3; D gene ambiguous. Germline CDR1 reads SGHTA; CDR2 reads FQGNSA. This CDR3 has 13 residues. Trimming took 8 bases from V and 4 from J, leaving 12 bases between them. For the CDR3, the DNA is TGTGCCAGCGACTACCGGCGGGGAAACACCATATATTTT. Translated: CASDYRRGNTIYF.

This rearrangement joins TRBV6-1 to TRBJ2-3, with D tentatively TRBD2 (5 bases). V was clipped by 9 bases and J by 0 bases, with 16 bases between them. This CDR3 region has 15 residues. From germline, CDR1 is MNHNS and CDR2 SASEGT. This CDR3 reads CASPPRVSSTDTQYF. DNA of the CDR3: TGTGCCAGTCCTCCGCGGGTGTCTAGCACAGATACGCAGTATTTT.

The CDR3 DNA reads TGTGCCAGTACACAGGGGGCGCGGTACACTGAAGCTTTCTTT. This sequence encodes CASTQGARYTEAFF. V and J are TRBV19 and TRBJ1-1, with 9 bases aligning to TRBD1. The CDR3 sequence is 14 residues long. Trimming cost V 7 bases and J 3 bases; bases outside gene matches: 6. Per the germline V gene, CDR1 is LNHDA and CDR2 is SQIVND (reference sequence).

This clone was counted a single time. The J gene is TRBJ2-6, the V gene TRBV27; tentative D call: TRBD1 (6 bases). The V gene lost 3 bases and the J gene lost 2 bases, with 11 bases spanning the gap. CDR1 is MNHEY, CDR2 SMNVEV, per germline (reference sequence). This CDR3 region has 16 residues. The CDR3 region has the DNA TGTGCCAGCAGTTTCAACAAGGGGGCTGGGGCCAACGTCCTGACTTTC. The encoded protein is CASSFNKGAGANVLTF.

Comments on this clone: The sample carries other DNA sequences with the same CDR3. The chain links TRBV9 to TRBJ2-3; TRBD1 matches at 7 bases. Germline V lookup: CDR1 SGDLS, CDR2 YYNGEE. V lost 0 bases to trimming and J lost 2 bases; unmatched junction nucleotides: 3. The CDR3 sequence is 15 residues long. Here the CDR3 DNA reads TGTGCCAGCAGCGTAGGCAGGGGGTCCACAGATACGCAGTATTTT. Its protein is CASSVGRGSTDTQYF.

Concerning this clone itself: Distinct nucleotide sequences in the sample also encode this CDR3. This chain connects TRBV9 to TRBJ2-7; 7 nucleotides agree with TRBD1. V gave up 0 bases and J gave up 3 bases; unmatched junction bases: 3. The CDR3 extends over 14 amino acids. Germline V gives CDR1 SGDLS, CDR2 YYNGEE. The CDR3 protein is CASSVGDRGYEQYF. CDR3 nucleotide sequence: TGTGCCAGCAGCGTAGGGGACAGAGGCTACGAGCAGTACTTC.

V and J are TRBV27 and TRBJ2-7; possible D gene TRBD1, 6 bases. Between the trimmed V and J ends, which lost 2 bases and 2 bases, there was a span of 16 bases. This CDR3 is 16 amino acids long. Germline values: CDR1 MNHEY, CDR2 SMNVEV (reference sequence). Here the CDR3 reads CASSLSRGTLTYEQYF. CDR3 nucleotide sequence: TGTGCCAGCAGTTTAAGCAGGGGCACACTCACCTACGAGCAGTACTTC.

About this clone: Additional DNA sequences in this sample encode the identical CDR3. The chain combines TRBV27 with TRBJ1-5; possible D gene TRBD1, 6 bases. Deletions cut 2 bases from V and 5 bases from J, with 10 bases between. The germline V gene encodes CDR1 MNHEY and CDR2 SMNVEV (reference sequence). This CDR3 is 14 amino acids long. The CDR3 here is CASSLTGSHQPQHF. CDR3 in DNA: TGTGCCAGCAGTTTAACAGGGTCTCATCAGCCCCAGCATTTT.

The chain employs TRBV18 and TRBJ1-5, with 9 bases aligning to TRBD1. V shed 3 bases and J 0 bases; nucleotides not matched to a gene: 9. Germline CDR1 and CDR2: KGHSH and LQKENI. The CDR3 loop spans 18 amino acids. The CDR3 DNA sequence: TGTGCCAGCTCACCGGTCCCGGGACAGGGCTATAGCAATCAGCCCCAGCATTTT. Its translation is CASSPVPGQGYSNQPQHF. The whole variable domain, filled in from reference TRBV18 and TRBJ1-5, reads NAGVMQNPRHLVRRRGQEARLRCSPMKGHSHVYWYRQLPEEGLKFMVYLQKENIIDESGMPKERFSAEFPKEGPSILRIQQVVRGDSAAYFCASSPVPGQGYSNQPQHFGDGTRLSIL.